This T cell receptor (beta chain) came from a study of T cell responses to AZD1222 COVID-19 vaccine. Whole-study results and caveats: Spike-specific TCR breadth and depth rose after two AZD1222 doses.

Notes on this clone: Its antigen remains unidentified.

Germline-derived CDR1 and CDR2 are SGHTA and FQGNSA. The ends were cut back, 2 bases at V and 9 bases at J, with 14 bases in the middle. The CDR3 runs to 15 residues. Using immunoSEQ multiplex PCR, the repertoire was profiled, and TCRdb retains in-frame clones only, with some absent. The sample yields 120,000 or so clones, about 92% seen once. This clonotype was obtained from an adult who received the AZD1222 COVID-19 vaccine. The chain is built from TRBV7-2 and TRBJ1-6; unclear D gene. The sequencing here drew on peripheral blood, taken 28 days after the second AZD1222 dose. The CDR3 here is CASSLWEPSGSPLHF. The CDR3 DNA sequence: TGTGCCAGCAGCTTATGGGAACCGTCGGGTTCACCCCTCCACTTT.